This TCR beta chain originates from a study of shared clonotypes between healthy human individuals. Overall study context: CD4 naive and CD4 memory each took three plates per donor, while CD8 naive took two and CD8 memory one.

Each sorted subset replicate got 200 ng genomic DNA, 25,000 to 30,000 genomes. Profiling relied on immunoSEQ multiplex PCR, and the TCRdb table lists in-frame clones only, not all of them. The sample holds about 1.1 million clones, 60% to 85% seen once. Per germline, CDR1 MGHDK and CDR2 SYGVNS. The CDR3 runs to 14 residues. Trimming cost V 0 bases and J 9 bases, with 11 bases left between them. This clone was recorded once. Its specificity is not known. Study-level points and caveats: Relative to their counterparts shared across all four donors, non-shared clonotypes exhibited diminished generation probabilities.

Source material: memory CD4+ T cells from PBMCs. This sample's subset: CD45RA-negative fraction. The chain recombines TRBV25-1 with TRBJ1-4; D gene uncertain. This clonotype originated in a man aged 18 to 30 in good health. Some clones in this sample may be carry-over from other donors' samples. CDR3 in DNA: TGTGCCAGCAGTGAATATGCATTTCCCCAAAAACTGTTTTTT. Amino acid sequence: CASSEYAFPQKLFF.